A selection of T cell receptor beta chains follows, all from one sample in a study of blood T cell repertoires in COVID-19. The protocol was immunoSEQ multiplex PCR, while the TCRdb copy is restricted to in-frame clones and leaves out a portion. The repertoire holds 50,000 to 70,000 clones, with roughly 86% as singletons. The sequencing input was peripheral blood. The receptor set was obtained from a man aged 55 to 70 with active or convalescent COVID-19. CDR3s leave out the opening cysteine and the closing phenylalanine or tryptophan.

V gene: TRBV7-2; J gene: TRBJ1-5; CDR3 protein: ASSPGGPSNQPQH
V gene: TRBV6-6; J gene: TRBJ1-2; CDR3 protein: ASSYSAGGYGYT
V gene: TRBV11-2; J gene: TRBJ1-1; CDR3 protein: ASSPDTMNTEAF
V gene: TRBV19; J gene: TRBJ1-4; CDR3 protein: ASSPRALNEKLF
V gene: TRBV27; J gene: TRBJ2-5; CDR3 protein: ASSLYLQETQY
V gene: TRBV3-1/TRBV3-2; J gene: TRBJ1-1; CDR3 protein: ASSPRASANTEAF
V gene: TRBV4-1; J gene: TRBJ2-1; CDR3 protein: ASSQEGGSSYNEQF
V gene: TRBV5-1; J gene: TRBJ1-5; CDR3 protein: ASSLDRAADQPQH
V gene: TRBV29-1; J gene: TRBJ1-1; CDR3 protein: SVPAQGVLNTEAF
V gene: TRBV7-9; J gene: TRBJ2-5; CDR3 protein: ASSYTSPQTQY
V gene: TRBV19; J gene: TRBJ2-5; CDR3 protein: ASSPMRGTQKETQY
V gene: TRBV6-1; J gene: TRBJ1-4; CDR3 protein: ASSENGGLKLF
V gene: TRBV5-1; J gene: TRBJ2-1; CDR3 protein: ASSLGAGAYNEQF
V gene: TRBV5-1; J gene: TRBJ2-3; CDR3 protein: ASSQGLAGGPRDTQY
V gene: TRBV28; J gene: TRBJ2-7; CDR3 protein: ASSFSFTANPIQQY
V gene: TRBV7-2; J gene: TRBJ1-1; CDR3 protein: ASSLAGGALIEAF
V gene: TRBV29-1; J gene: TRBJ2-7; CDR3 protein: SVSQVYEQY